This T cell receptor beta chain was identified during a study of blood T cells in healthy people across ages. Notes on the study in general: Naive T cell percentage showed a strong correlation with the diversity of TCR beta. One million T cells yielded diversity estimates that were considered underestimates.

This CDR3 region has 17 residues. CDR1 is MNHEY and CDR2 is SMNVEV in the germline V gene (reference sequence). V dropped 4 bases and J dropped 6; count of bases not matched to a gene: 7. Using a J-beta primer mix together with a sample-barcoded 5' primer, a second PCR was run for roughly 6 to 12 cycles. Via MiXCR, TCRdb re-called the 5' RACE reads, giving one row per CDR3 protein. The sample holds approximately 850,000 distinct CDR3 sequences, roughly 44% seen once. This clonotype was counted only a few times. What it recognizes is unknown. The TCR originated in a man aged 55 to 70 in good health. V usage is TRBV27 and J usage is TRBJ2-3; 16 nucleotides align to TRBD2. Material: blood. The CDR3 region is CASSSGTSGGAWDTQYF. CDR3 bases: TGTGCCAGCAGTTCCGGGACTAGCGGGGGGGCCTGGGATACGCAGTATTTT.